This T cell receptor (beta chain) derives from a study of blood T cell repertoires in COVID-19. Study-wide background: Sites across the United States, Italy and Spain contributed samples from acute and convalescent COVID-19.

How the authors handled the data: Amplification with reference gene primers provided the estimates of nucleated cell counts. Produced via immunoSEQ multiplex PCR; TCRdb's table is partial and in-frame only. The DNA was the basis for D and trimming; V, J and clone size are from that table. The table includes some 400,000 clones, around 87% detected once. Recruitment covered about two dozen US areas and drew participants whose ages spanned roughly 18 to 100 years. Two consecutive negative NP/OP PCR tests, clearance, or resolved symptoms defined Cohort 3 recovery. The CDR3 totals 14 residues. Germline V lookup: CDR1 SGDLS, CDR2 YYNGEE. Trimming cost V 4 bases and J 8 bases; bases outside gene matches: 4.

The specimen was PBMCs or T cells enriched from blood (not recorded which). This chain links TRBV9 with TRBJ2-1; 12 bases align to TRBD2. The TCR sequence derives from a man under 40 who had recovered from COVID-19. The CDR3 sequence is CASSRTSGEYEQFF. As DNA, the CDR3 is TGTGCCAGCAGCAGGACTAGCGGGGAATATGAGCAGTTCTTC.